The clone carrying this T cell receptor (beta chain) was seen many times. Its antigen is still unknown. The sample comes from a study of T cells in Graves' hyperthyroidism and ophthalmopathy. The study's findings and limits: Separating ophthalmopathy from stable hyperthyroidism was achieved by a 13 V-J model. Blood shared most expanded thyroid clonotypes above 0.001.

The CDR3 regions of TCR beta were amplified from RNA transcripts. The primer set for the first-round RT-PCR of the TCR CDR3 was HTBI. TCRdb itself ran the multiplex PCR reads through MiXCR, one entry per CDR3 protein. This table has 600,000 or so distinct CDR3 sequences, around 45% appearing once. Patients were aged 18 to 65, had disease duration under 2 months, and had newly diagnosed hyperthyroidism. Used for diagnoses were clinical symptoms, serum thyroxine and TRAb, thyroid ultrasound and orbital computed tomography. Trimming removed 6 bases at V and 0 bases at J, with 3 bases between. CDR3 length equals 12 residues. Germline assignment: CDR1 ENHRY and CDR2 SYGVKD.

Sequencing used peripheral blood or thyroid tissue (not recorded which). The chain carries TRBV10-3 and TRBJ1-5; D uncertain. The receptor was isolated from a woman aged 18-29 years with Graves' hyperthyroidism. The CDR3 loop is CAIRDSNQPQHF. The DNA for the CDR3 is TGTGCCATCAGGGATAGCAATCAGCCCCAGCATTTT.